Shown below are 27 T cell receptor beta chains from a single sample sequenced in a study of blood T cell repertoires in COVID-19. Assay: immunoSEQ multiplex PCR; the TCRdb copy retains only in-frame clones and omits some. The sample carries more than 100,000 clones, over 65% recorded once. Specimen: peripheral blood. These receptors all come from a woman between 65 and 79 years old with acute or convalescent COVID-19.

V is TRBV4-1 and J is TRBJ1-2; D is perhaps TRBD1 (6 bases). Trimming took off 2 bases at V and 3 bases at J, with 16 bases between the two ends. The CDR3 spans 16 residues. Looked up from germline, CDR1 is MGHRA and CDR2 is YSYEKL. The CDR3 protein is CASSQRIGQSDYGYTF. The CDR3 nucleotides read TGCGCCAGCAGCCAACGAATTGGACAGAGTGACTATGGCTACACCTTC.

The chain carries TRBV15 and TRBJ1-1, with D possibly matching TRBD1 (5 bases). CDR1 and CDR2 (germline): LNHNV, YYDKDF (reference sequence). The CDR3 is made up of 15 amino acids. The V and J ends lost 3 bases and 5 bases respectively, with 16 bases between them. For the CDR3, the DNA is TGTGCCACCAGCAGCCCGGGACGTCGGGAGACTGAAGCTTTCTTT. Residues: CATSSPGRRETEAFF.

In its sample, this clone was seen once. The chain combines TRBV5-4 with TRBJ2-5; tentative D call: TRBD2 (6 bases). The V and J ends lost 4 bases and 3 bases respectively, with 13 bases between them. There are 14 residues in the CDR3. CDR1 SGHNT and CDR2 YYREEE come from the germline V gene (reference sequence). CDR3 in amino acids: CASSVGPGEETQYF. In nucleotides, the CDR3 is TGTGCCAGCAGCGTCGGACCGGGGGAAGAGACCCAGTACTTC.

The chain combines TRBV19 with TRBJ1-2; D possibly corresponds to TRBD1 (5 bases). Trimming removed 5 bases from V and 3 bases from J, with 19 bases in between. This CDR3 has 16 residues. Germline V CDR1 and CDR2: LNHDA, SQIVND (reference sequence). CDR3 protein: CASSLSGTTNYYGYTF. CDR3 DNA: TGTGCCAGTAGTTTGTCCGGGACTACCAACTACTATGGCTACACCTTC.

CDR3 coding DNA: TGCGCCAGCAGCCCGACAGGGGACTATGGCTACACCTTC. Protein product: CASSPTGDYGYTF. The chain uses TRBV5-1 and TRBJ1-2; TRBD1 matches at 8 bases. The V gene's germline CDR1 is SGHRS and CDR2 YFSETQ. CDR3 length: 13 amino acids. Trimming at V came to 4 bases and at J to 3 bases, leaving 2 bases not matched to a gene.

The chain joins TRBV15 to TRBJ1-2; no clear D. The V gene's germline CDR1 is LNHNV and CDR2 YYDKDF (reference sequence). Trimming took off 1 base at V and 4 bases at J, with 13 bases between the two ends. The CDR3 is 15 amino acids. The chain's CDR3 is CATSRVDGSPYGYTF. CDR3 bases: TGTGCCACCAGCAGAGTTGATGGCTCCCCCTATGGCTACACCTTC.

Notes on this clone: One junction end disagrees with the germline gene, perhaps due to a read error. The rearrangement links TRBV10-3 to TRBJ1-4, with no clear D. Germline V lookup: CDR1 ENHRY, CDR2 SYGVKD. The CDR3 consists of 12 residues. CDR3 sequence reads: CAISDSDEKRYF. The CDR3 DNA follows: TGTGCCATCAGTGACAGTGACGAAAAGCGCTATTTT.

The chain employs TRBV6-5 and TRBJ2-7; 7 nucleotides agree with TRBD1. V shed 6 bases, J shed 4 bases, and the junction held 12 bases outside the gene matches. This CDR3 has 15 residues. The germline V gene encodes CDR1 MNHEY and CDR2 SVGAGI. The CDR3 DNA follows: TGTGCCAGCAGCGACAGGGCGTCCCTTACTTACGAGCAGTACGTC. Encoded protein: CASSDRASLTYEQYV.

This clone is a singleton in its sample. This CDR3 is CASSEGRGPSIIESLHF. The DNA for the CDR3 is TGTGCCAGCAGTGAAGGCAGGGGGCCGAGTATTATTGAATCCCTCCACTTT. This chain connects TRBV2 to TRBJ1-6; 8 bases agree with TRBD1. V was clipped by 1 base and J by 14 bases; unmatched bases: 16. The CDR3 runs to 17 residues. Germline CDR1 SNHLY, CDR2 FYNNEI.

The chain links TRBV7-8 to TRBJ2-1; a possible D gene is TRBD1 (7 bases). The CDR3 is 13 residues long. Trimming took off 1 base at V and 8 bases at J, with 9 bases between the two ends. Germline V CDR1 and CDR2: SGHVS, FQNEAQ. For the CDR3, the DNA is TGTGCCAGCAGCTTAGGCAGGGGGGATGAGCAGTTCTTC. The encoded protein is CASSLGRGDEQFF.

This sequence joins TRBV6-5 and TRBJ2-5, with 7 bases aligning to TRBD1. Germline V gene lookup returns CDR1 MNHEY and CDR2 SVGAGI. CDR3 length: 13 residues. Here the CDR3 DNA reads TGTATCACCCACGAGACAGGGAAAGAGACCCAGTACTTC. Translating it yields CITHETGKETQYF.

The rearrangement links TRBV2 to TRBJ2-3, with D hard to call. V was shortened by 6 bases and J by 0 bases, with 4 bases between the two germline ends. The CDR3 spans 12 residues. Per the germline V gene, CDR1 is SNHLY and CDR2 is FYNNEI. CDR3 sequence: CASSVSTDTQYF. DNA of the CDR3: TGTGCCAGCAGCGTCAGCACAGATACGCAGTATTTT.

The chain carries TRBV24-1 and TRBJ2-3; D is unclear. This CDR3 has 13 residues. Trimming left V 0 bases short and J 3 bases short, with 3 bases between. Germline-derived CDR1 and CDR2 are KGHDR and SFDVKD. This CDR3 reads CATSDLTTDTQYF. The CDR3 DNA reads as TGTGCCACCAGTGATTTGACTACAGATACGCAGTATTTT.

This clone was detected only once. V usage is TRBV11-3 and J usage is TRBJ1-1; 7 bases fit TRBD1. The CDR3 consists of 16 residues. Unmatched junction bases numbered 5, after V lost 1 base and J lost 0 bases. CDR1 is SGHNT, CDR2 YENEEA, per germline. CDR3 protein: CASSLALQGMNTEAFF. CDR3 DNA: TGTGCCAGCAGCTTAGCCCTACAGGGGATGAACACTGAAGCTTTCTTT. The whole variable domain, filled in from reference TRBV11-3 and TRBJ1-1, reads EAGVVQSPRYKIIEKKQPVAFWCNPISGHNTLYWYLQNLGQGPELLIRYENEEAVDDSQLPKDRFSAERLKGVDSTLKIQPAELGDSAVYLCASSLALQGMNTEAFFGQGTRLTVV.

The chain recombines TRBV10-3 with TRBJ1-5; the D is unclear. The germline V gene has CDR1 ENHRY and CDR2 SYGVKD. The CDR3 runs 14 residues. V was cut by 5 bases and J by 0 bases, with 8 bases left in between. The CDR3 protein is CAISPGISNQPQHF. Written as DNA, the CDR3 is TGTGCCATCAGTCCGGGAATTAGCAATCAGCCCCAGCATTTT.

The table lists this clone with a few counts. The chain links TRBV18 to TRBJ2-2; 7 nucleotides line up with TRBD1. The CDR3 has 15 residues. Germline CDR1 is KGHSH and CDR2 is LQKENI. J lost 2 bases, V lost 5 bases, and 5 bases had no gene match. The DNA for the CDR3 is TGTGCCAGCTCAACTTCAGGGGGAAACACCGGGGAGCTGTTTTTT. The encoded protein is CASSTSGGNTGELFF. The variable domain in full, completed from reference TRBV18 and TRBJ2-2, reads NAGVMQNPRHLVRRRGQEARLRCSPMKGHSHVYWYRQLPEEGLKFMVYLQKENIIDESGMPKERFSAEFPKEGPSILRIQQVVRGDSAAYFCASSTSGGNTGELFFGEGSRLTVL.

The rearrangement joins TRBV14 to TRBJ1-2; 10 nucleotides align to TRBD1. The V gene's germline CDR1 is SGHDN and CDR2 FVKESK. There are 15 residues in the CDR3. V lost 1 base and J lost 6; bases outside the gene matches: 5. The CDR3 reads CASSQVGDRGDGYTF. The CDR3, as DNA: TGTGCCAGCAGCCAAGTCGGGGACAGGGGAGATGGCTACACCTTC.

This clone was recorded once. This chain links TRBV2 with TRBJ1-1, with 8 bases aligning to TRBD1. This CDR3 is built from 14 residues. V lost 4 bases and J lost 4; bases outside the gene matches: 5. Germline assignment: CDR1 SNHLY and CDR2 FYNNEI. CDR3 residues: CASSADRVGTEAFF. The CDR3 coding sequence is TGTGCCAGCAGTGCGGACAGGGTGGGCACTGAAGCTTTCTTT.

The chain couples TRBV24-1 to TRBJ1-2; D is possibly TRBD1 (6 bases). CDR1 is KGHDR and CDR2 is SFDVKD in the germline V gene. V lost 1 base and J 7 bases, leaving 9 bases between the germline ends. This CDR3 has 13 amino acids. CDR3 bases: TGTGCCACCAGTGATTTTGCAGGGGTTGGCTACACCTTC. This encodes CATSDFAGVGYTF.

The chain is built from TRBV4-3 and TRBJ1-1; TRBD1 is a possible D gene (6 bases). The V end lost 5 bases, the J end lost 2 bases, and 15 bases lay between the germline ends. This CDR3 is 15 amino acids long. Germline V gene lookup returns CDR1 LGHNA and CDR2 YSLEER. CDR3: CASSVQGGVNTEAFF. The CDR3 DNA reads as TGCGCCAGCAGCGTGCAAGGGGGAGTTAACACTGAAGCTTTCTTT.

The chain carries TRBV18 and TRBJ1-1; no firm D call. The CDR3 length is 14 residues. Trimming pared 3 bases from V and 0 bases from J, leaving 8 bases between. CDR1 KGHSH and CDR2 LQKENI come from the germline V gene. The CDR3: CASSPPTVNTEAFF. The CDR3 region has the DNA TGTGCCAGCTCACCCCCTACAGTGAACACTGAAGCTTTCTTT. Complete variable domain (other parts from reference TRBV18 and TRBJ1-1): NAGVMQNPRHLVRRRGQEARLRCSPMKGHSHVYWYRQLPEEGLKFMVYLQKENIIDESGMPKERFSAEFPKEGPSILRIQQVVRGDSAAYFCASSPPTVNTEAFFGQGTRLTVV.

This clone was recorded a few times. Written as DNA, the CDR3 is TGTGCCAGCAGCTTAGCGTTGGGGGGATCCTATGGCTACACCTTC. Translating it yields CASSLALGGSYGYTF. The chain carries TRBV7-2 and TRBJ1-2, with D tentatively TRBD1 (5 bases). CDR3 length equals 15 residues. CDR1 is SGHTA and CDR2 is FQGNSA in the germline V gene. The V end lost 0 bases, the J end lost 4 bases, and 12 bases lay between the germline ends.

The genes are TRBV5-6 and TRBJ1-2; TRBD1 matches at 10 bases. J was trimmed by 3 bases and V by 4 bases; bases with no gene match: 9. This CDR3 is 16 amino acids long. Germline CDR1 and CDR2: SGHDT and YYEEEE. CDR3 sequence: CASSLHLTGGDYGYTF. CDR3 nucleotide sequence: TGTGCCAGCAGCCTCCACCTGACAGGGGGCGACTATGGCTACACCTTC. The entire variable domain, with the rest obtained from reference TRBV5-6 and TRBJ1-2, is as follows: DAGVTQSPTHLIKTRGQQVTLRCSPKSGHDTVSWYQQALGQGPQFIFQYYEEEERQRGNFPDRFSGHQFPNYSSELNVNALLLGDSALYLCASSLHLTGGDYGYTFGSGTRLTVV.

V is TRBV5-1 and J is TRBJ2-2; 8 bases align to TRBD1. This CDR3 is built from 16 residues. V lost 3 bases to trimming and J lost 0 bases; unmatched junction nucleotides: 4. Germline V lookup: CDR1 SGHRS, CDR2 YFSETQ. For the CDR3, the DNA is TGCGCCAGCAGCTGGAGGACAGGGACGAACACCGGGGAGCTGTTTTTT. It is translated as CASSWRTGTNTGELFF.

The V gene is TRBV3-1 (or the pseudogene TRBV3-2), the J gene TRBJ2-7, with D possibly matching TRBD2 (5 bases). V was clipped by 4 bases and J by 4 bases, with 11 bases between them. Per germline, CDR1 LGHDT and CDR2 YNNKEL (reference sequence). The CDR3 totals 13 residues. CDR3 sequence: CASSLLSGYEQYF. The CDR3 nucleotides are TGTGCCAGCAGCCTCCTGAGCGGTTACGAGCAGTACTTC.

V gene TRBV5-6 combines with J gene TRBJ1-2; D not resolved. Germline loops: CDR1 SGHDT, CDR2 YYEEEE. V shed 0 bases and J shed 2 bases, with 8 bases lying between them. This CDR3 region has 14 residues. The CDR3 loop is CASSLVGQNYGYTF. As DNA, the CDR3 is TGTGCCAGCAGCTTGGTTGGTCAGAACTATGGCTACACCTTC.

The V call is TRBV3-1 (or the pseudogene TRBV3-2), the J call TRBJ2-5, with 8 bases aligning to TRBD1. CDR1 LGHDT and CDR2 YNNKEL come from the germline V gene (reference sequence). J was trimmed by 4 bases and V by 2 bases; bases with no gene match: 9. The CDR3 is made up of 16 amino acids. This chain's CDR3 is CASSQLLDRDRETQYF. The CDR3 coding sequence is TGTGCCAGCAGCCAACTCCTGGACAGGGACCGAGAGACCCAGTACTTC.